This T cell receptor (beta chain) was captured in a study of T cell clusters in autoimmune cytopenias. Findings and caveats of the study: No experiment has yet validated the function of the T cell clusters defined in silico.

Tens of thousands of genome equivalents of blood DNA were amplified for TRB. This clonotype is labeled medium-sized (0.01 to 0.1%) based on frequency. What it binds is unknown. CDR1 and CDR2 (germline): MNHEY, SVGAGI. This CDR3 has 14 amino acids. TRB was amplified by touch-down multiplex PCR, primer pools A and B combined. TCRdb reanalyzed the multiplex PCR reads, giving one entry per CDR3 protein sequence and no DNA. The ten top clones account for approximately 3%, within a sample of a few thousand distinct CDR3 sequences. These data were also filed under a second study, of T cell repertoires in aging, cancer and after chemotherapy. That work states: Compared with age-matched healthy donors, untreated hematological or solid cancer patients showed higher blood TCR clonality. No conclusions about immunological memory after chemotherapy can be drawn from the repertoire data.

This sequence joins TRBV6-5 and TRBJ2-7. The TCR sequence derives from a human donor in good health. Sequencing was carried out using peripheral blood. The CDR3: CASSYRGFAYEQYF.